This T cell receptor (beta chain) was sequenced during a study of neoadjuvant anti-PD-1 for oral cavity cancer. Most PBMC samples had roughly 0.45 ug input DNA in six replicates. TCRdb keeps only in-frame clones here, not all; method: immunoSEQ multiplex PCR. The sample lists tens of thousands of clones; roughly 85% were seen once. Of note for this clone: The antigen is not known.

Time point reported: after neoadjuvant nivolumab, at surgical resection. Study outcomes and limitations: Post-nivolumab, blood T cell clonality was significantly elevated in non-responders.

V shed 2 bases, J shed 4 bases, and the junction held 2 bases outside the gene matches. The CDR3 runs to 14 residues. Germline lookup yields CDR1 ENHRY and CDR2 SYGVKD. The sample here was PBMCs, taken after nivolumab (anti-PD-1) treatment. The sequence derives from a person aged 35 to 85 with oral cavity squamous cell carcinoma. The rearrangement uses TRBV10-3 and TRBJ1-5; 7 bases agree with TRBD1. CDR3 in amino acids: CAISELTGNQPQHF. The CDR3 DNA follows: TGTGCCATCAGTGAGCTGACAGGGAATCAGCCCCAGCATTTT.